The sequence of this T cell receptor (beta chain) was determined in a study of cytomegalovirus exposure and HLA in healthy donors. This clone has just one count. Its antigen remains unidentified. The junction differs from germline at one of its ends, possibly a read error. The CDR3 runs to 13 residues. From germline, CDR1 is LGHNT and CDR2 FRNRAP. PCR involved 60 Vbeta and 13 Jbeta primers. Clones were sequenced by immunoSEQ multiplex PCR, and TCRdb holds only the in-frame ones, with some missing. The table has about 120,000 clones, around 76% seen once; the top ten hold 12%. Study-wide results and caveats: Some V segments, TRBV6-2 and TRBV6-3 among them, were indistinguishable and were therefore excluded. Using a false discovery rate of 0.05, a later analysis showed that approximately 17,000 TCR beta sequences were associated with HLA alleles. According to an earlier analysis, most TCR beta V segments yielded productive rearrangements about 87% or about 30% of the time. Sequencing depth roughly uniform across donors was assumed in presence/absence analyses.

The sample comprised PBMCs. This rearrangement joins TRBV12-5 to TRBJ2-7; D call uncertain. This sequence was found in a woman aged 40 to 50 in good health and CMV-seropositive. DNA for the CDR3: TGTGCTAGTGGTTCGATCTCGGTCTCCGCGCAACACTTC. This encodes CASGSISVSAQHF.